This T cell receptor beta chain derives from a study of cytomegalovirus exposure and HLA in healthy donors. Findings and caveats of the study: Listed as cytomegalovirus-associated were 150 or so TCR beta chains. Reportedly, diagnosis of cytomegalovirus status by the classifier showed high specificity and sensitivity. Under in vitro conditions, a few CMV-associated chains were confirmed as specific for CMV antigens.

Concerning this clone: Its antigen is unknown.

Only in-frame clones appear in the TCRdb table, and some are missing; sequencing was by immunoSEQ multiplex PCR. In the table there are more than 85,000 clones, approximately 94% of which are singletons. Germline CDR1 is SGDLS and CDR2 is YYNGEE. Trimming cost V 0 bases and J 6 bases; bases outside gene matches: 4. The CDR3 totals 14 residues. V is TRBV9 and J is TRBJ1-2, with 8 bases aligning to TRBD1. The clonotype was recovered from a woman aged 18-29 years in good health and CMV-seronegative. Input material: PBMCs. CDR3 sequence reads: CASSVAGTGNGYTF. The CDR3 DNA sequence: TGTGCCAGCAGCGTAGCAGGGACAGGTAATGGCTACACCTTC.